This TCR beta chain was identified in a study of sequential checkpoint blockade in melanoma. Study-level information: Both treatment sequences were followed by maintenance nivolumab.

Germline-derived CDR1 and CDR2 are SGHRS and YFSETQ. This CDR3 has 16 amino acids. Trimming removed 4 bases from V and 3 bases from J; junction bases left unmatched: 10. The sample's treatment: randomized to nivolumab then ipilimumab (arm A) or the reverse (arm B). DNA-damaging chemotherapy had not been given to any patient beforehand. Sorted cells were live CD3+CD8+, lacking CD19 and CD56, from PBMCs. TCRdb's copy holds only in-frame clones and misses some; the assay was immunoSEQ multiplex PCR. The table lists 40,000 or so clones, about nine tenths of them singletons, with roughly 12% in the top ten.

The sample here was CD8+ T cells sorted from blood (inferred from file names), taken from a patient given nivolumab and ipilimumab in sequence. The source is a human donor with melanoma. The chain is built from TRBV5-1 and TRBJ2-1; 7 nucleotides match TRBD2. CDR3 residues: CASSPYRGLVYNEQFF. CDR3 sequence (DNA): TGCGCCAGCAGCCCGTACCGAGGACTAGTCTACAATGAGCAGTTCTTC.